This TCR beta chain was recorded in a study of T-cell reconstitution after alpha-beta-depleted transplantation in children. Germline CDR1 reads DFQATT; CDR2 reads SNEGSKA (reference sequence). This CDR3 contains 13 residues. Trimming left V 0 bases short and J 8 bases short, with 11 bases between. A library of TCRbeta sequences, prepared with unique molecular identifiers, was generated. TCRdb fed the PCR reads into MiXCR, producing one record per CDR3 protein. The data hold around 240,000 distinct CDR3 sequences, with 9.7% observed a single time. This clonotype was seen repeatedly, ten times or more. The sample was PBMCs from the stem cell graft donor, taken from the stem cell graft. The source of this sequence is a human donor who donated a stem cell graft to a child with SCID. This rearrangement joins TRBV20-1 to TRBJ2-1; the D gene is possibly TRBD2 (6 bases). DNA for the CDR3: TGCAGTGCTAGAGAAACAGCGGGTGATGAGCAGTTCTTC. Translating gives CSARETAGDEQFF.